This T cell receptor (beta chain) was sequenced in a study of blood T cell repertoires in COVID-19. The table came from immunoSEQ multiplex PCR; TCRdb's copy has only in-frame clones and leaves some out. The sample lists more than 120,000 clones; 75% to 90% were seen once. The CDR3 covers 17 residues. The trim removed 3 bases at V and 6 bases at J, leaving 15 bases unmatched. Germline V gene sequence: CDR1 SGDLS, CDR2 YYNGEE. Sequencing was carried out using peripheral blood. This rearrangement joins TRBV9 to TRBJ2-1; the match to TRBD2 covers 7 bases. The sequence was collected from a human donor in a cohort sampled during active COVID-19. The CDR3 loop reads CASSARRGLGGSNEQFF. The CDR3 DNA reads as TGTGCCAGCAGCGCCCGAAGAGGGCTTGGCGGGAGCAATGAGCAGTTCTTC.